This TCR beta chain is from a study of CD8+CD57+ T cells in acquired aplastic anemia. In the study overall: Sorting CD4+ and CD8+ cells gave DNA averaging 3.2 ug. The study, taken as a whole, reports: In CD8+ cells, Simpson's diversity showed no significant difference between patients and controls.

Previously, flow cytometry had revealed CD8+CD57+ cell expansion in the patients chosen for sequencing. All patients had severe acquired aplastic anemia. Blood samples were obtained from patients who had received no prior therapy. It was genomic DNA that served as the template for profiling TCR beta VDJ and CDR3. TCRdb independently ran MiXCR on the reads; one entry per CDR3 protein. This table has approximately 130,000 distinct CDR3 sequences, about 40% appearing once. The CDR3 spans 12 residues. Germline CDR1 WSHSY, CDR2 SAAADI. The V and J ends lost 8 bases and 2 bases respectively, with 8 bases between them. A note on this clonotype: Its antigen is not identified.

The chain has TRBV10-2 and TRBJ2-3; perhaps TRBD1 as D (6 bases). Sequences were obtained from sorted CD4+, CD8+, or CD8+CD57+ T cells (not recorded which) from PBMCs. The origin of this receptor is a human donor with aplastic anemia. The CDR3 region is CASGGPTDTQYF. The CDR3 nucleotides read TGCGCCAGCGGGGGCCCCACAGATACGCAGTATTTT.